Presented here are 28 T cell receptor beta chains from one specimen sequenced in a study of shared clonotypes between healthy human individuals. The repertoire was sequenced with immunoSEQ multiplex PCR; TCRdb's copy has only in-frame clones and lacks some. The sample shows roughly 2.2 million clones, 85% to 95% of them seen only once. The source material was naive CD4+ T cells from PBMCs. The subset was: CD45RA+ positively selected. These receptors all come from a young man in good health. Some clones in this sample may be carry-over from other donors' samples.

Points on this clone: This sample also contains other DNA sequences that code for the same CDR3. This chain joins TRBV6-1 and TRBJ1-1, with D possibly matching TRBD1 (5 bases). V lost 4 bases, J lost 0 bases, and 6 bases lay in between. Germline V gene lookup returns CDR1 MNHNS and CDR2 SASEGT. CDR3 length: 13 residues. CDR3 nucleotides: TGTGCCAGCAGTGGACAGTTGAACACTGAAGCTTTCTTT. It translates to CASSGQLNTEAFF.

The chain combines TRBV6-1 with TRBJ1-1; D is possibly TRBD1 (6 bases). The CDR3 totals 14 residues. Trimming pared 1 base from V and 4 bases from J, leaving 10 bases between. The germline V gene has CDR1 MNHNS and CDR2 SASEGT. In DNA, the CDR3 is TGTGCCAGCAGTGAAGTCAGGGGAGTCACTGAAGCTTTCTTT. Translating gives CASSEVRGVTEAFF.

V usage is TRBV5-1 and J usage is TRBJ2-1; 8 bases are shared with TRBD1. Germline V lookup: CDR1 SGHRS, CDR2 YFSETQ. This CDR3 has 18 residues. J gave up 4 bases and V 0 bases, and 12 bases lay outside the gene matches. The CDR3 sequence: CASSLVTSAGTGYNEQFF. The DNA of the CDR3 is TGCGCCAGCAGCTTGGTGACGTCCGCCGGGACAGGATACAATGAGCAGTTCTTC. Filled out from reference TRBV5-1 and TRBJ2-1, the complete variable domain reads KAGVTQTPRYLIKTRGQQVTLSCSPISGHRSVSWYQQTPGQGLQFLFEYFSETQRNKGNFPGRFSGRQFSNSRSEMNVSTLELGDSALYLCASSLVTSAGTGYNEQFFGPGTRLTVL.

CDR3 in DNA: TGTGCCAGCTCACCTGCCGCAACGTACAATGAGCAGTTCTTC. Translating gives CASSPAATYNEQFF. The rearrangement uses TRBV18 and TRBJ2-1; D unresolved. CDR1 KGHSH and CDR2 LQKENI come from the germline V gene. The CDR3 extends over 14 amino acids. V dropped 3 bases and J dropped 4 bases, with 10 bases sitting between them. The whole variable domain, filled in from reference TRBV18 and TRBJ2-1, reads NAGVMQNPRHLVRRRGQEARLRCSPMKGHSHVYWYRQLPEEGLKFMVYLQKENIIDESGMPKERFSAEFPKEGPSILRIQQVVRGDSAAYFCASSPAATYNEQFFGPGTRLTVL.

This clone was seen once. The same CDR3 also results from other DNA sequences found in this sample. The chain is built from TRBV5-4 and TRBJ1-4; maybe TRBD1 (6 bases). Trimming pared 8 bases from V and 6 bases from J, leaving 11 bases between. Germline CDR1 SGHNT, CDR2 YYREEE (reference sequence). The CDR3 spans 12 residues. CDR3 in DNA: TGTGCCAGTAGTAGGGGGGATGAAAAACTGTTTTTT. Amino acid sequence: CASSRGDEKLFF.

This rearrangement joins TRBV5-6 to TRBJ2-5; D ambiguous. V lost 0 bases, J lost 2 bases, and 11 bases lay in between. Germline V CDR1 and CDR2: SGHDT, YYEEEE. The CDR3 loop spans 15 amino acids. The CDR3, as DNA: TGTGCCAGCAGCTTGGTGCAGCATACACAAGAGACCCAGTACTTC. The encoded protein is CASSLVQHTQETQYF.

The V and J genes are TRBV7-9 and TRBJ2-2, with TRBD2 as a possible D gene (6 bases). The CDR3 covers 18 residues. CDR1 is SEHNR and CDR2 is FQNEAQ in the germline V gene (reference sequence). The V end was cut by 5 bases, the J end by 1 base, with 20 bases between. CDR3 sequence: CASSPSWMGAGNTGELFF. Written as DNA, the CDR3 is TGTGCCAGCAGCCCTAGCTGGATGGGAGCGGGGAACACCGGGGAGCTGTTTTTT.

The J gene is TRBJ1-1, the V gene TRBV7-6, with TRBD1 matching over 7 bases. Germline trimming cut 1 base from V and 10 bases from J; bases unmatched to any gene: 6. The CDR3 sequence is 13 residues long. Germline V lookup: CDR1 SGHVS, CDR2 FNYEAQ. The CDR3 sequence is CASSLVVAGGAFF. The CDR3 DNA sequence: TGTGCCAGCAGCTTAGTGGTTGCAGGGGGAGCTTTCTTT. Based on the CDR3 plus reference TRBV7-6 and TRBJ1-1, the full variable domain is GAGVSQSPRYKVTKRGQDVALRCDPISGHVSLYWYRQALGQGPEFLTYFNYEAQQDKSGLPNDRFSAERPEGSISTLTIQRTEQRDSAMYRCASSLVVAGGAFFGQGTRLTVV.

For this clone: This may stem from a read error, because a much larger clone lies one nucleotide away. The chain has TRBV7-2 and TRBJ2-2; 7 bases map to TRBD2. This CDR3 contains 15 residues. In germline, CDR1 is SGHTA, CDR2 FQGNSA. Unmatched junction bases numbered 2, after V lost 0 bases and J lost 4 bases. The CDR3 DNA sequence: TGTGCCAGCAGCTTAGCGGCGGGAGCCACCGGGGAGCTGTTTTTT. Translation: CASSLAAGATGELFF.

The rearrangement links TRBV19 to TRBJ1-2, with D possibly matching TRBD1 (6 bases). CDR1 is LNHDA and CDR2 is SQIVND in the germline V gene (reference sequence). The CDR3 contains 14 residues. Trimming shortened V by 7 bases and J by 5 bases, and 17 bases separated the two germline ends. CDR3 amino acids: CASTPSGVLYGYTF. For the CDR3, the DNA is TGTGCCAGTACCCCCTCAGGGGTTCTTTATGGCTACACCTTC.

The rearrangement uses TRBV28 and TRBJ2-5; no clear D. Looked up from germline, CDR1 is MDHEN and CDR2 is SYDVKM. The CDR3 sequence is 15 residues long. Trimming removed 5 bases at V and 1 base at J, with 14 bases between. CDR3 bases: TGTGCCAGCAGTACCGTCTGGCAAGGCCAAGAGACCCAGTACTTC. It translates to CASSTVWQGQETQYF. Supplemented by reference TRBV28 and TRBJ2-5, the full variable domain reads DVKVTQSSRYLVKRTGEKVFLECVQDMDHENMFWYRQDPGLGLRLIYFSYDVKMKEKGDIPEGYSVSREKKERFSLILESASTNQTSMYLCASSTVWQGQETQYFGPGTRLLVL.

The chain carries TRBV2 and TRBJ2-4; D perhaps matches TRBD1 (5 bases). V lost 8 bases and J lost 9, with 14 bases in between. The CDR3 has 12 amino acids. Germline assignment: CDR1 SNHLY and CDR2 FYNNEI. DNA of the CDR3: TGTGCCAGCCGGGTAGGGGCAGGCATTCAGTACTTC. Its protein is CASRVGAGIQYF.

V usage is TRBV6-1 and J usage is TRBJ2-3; 7 bases agree with TRBD2. Trimming took 3 bases from V and 8 from J; bases not matched to a gene: 14. The CDR3 consists of 16 residues. Germline V gene data show CDR1 as MNHNS and CDR2 as SASEGT. As DNA, the CDR3 is TGTGCCAGCAGTGACTTGGGACTCCCCCCGGGGGGTACGCAGTATTTT. It is translated as CASSDLGLPPGGTQYF.

The chain employs TRBV9 and TRBJ1-1, with 8 bases identical to TRBD1. Germline lookup yields CDR1 SGDLS and CDR2 YYNGEE. Germline trimming cut 3 bases from V and 3 bases from J; bases unmatched to any gene: 7. This CDR3 is 15 amino acids long. The chain's CDR3 is CASSAGGFGDTEAFF. CDR3 DNA: TGTGCCAGCAGCGCAGGGGGCTTCGGGGACACTGAAGCTTTCTTT.

The chain links TRBV5-8 to TRBJ2-7; D gene uncertain. V was pared by 2 bases and J by 6 bases, with 12 bases between. Germline lookup yields CDR1 SGHTS and CDR2 YDEGEE. The CDR3 has 13 amino acids. In nucleotides, the CDR3 is TGTGCCAGCAGCTTTGTACCCGCTGGCGAGCAGTACTTC. Protein sequence: CASSFVPAGEQYF.

J is TRBJ2-6 and V is TRBV28; no firm D call. Trimming removed 6 bases from V and 0 bases from J, with 15 bases in between. The CDR3 has 17 amino acids. Germline V gene data show CDR1 as MDHEN and CDR2 as SYDVKM. The CDR3 protein is CASSLYRGSSGANVLTF. CDR3 nucleotides: TGTGCCAGCAGCCTATACCGAGGCAGCTCTGGGGCCAACGTCCTGACTTTC.

The CDR3 region has the DNA TGTGCCAGCAGTTACTACAATGAGCAGTTCTTC. Residues: CASSYYNEQFF. The chain is built from TRBV25-1 and TRBJ2-1, with D unresolved. The CDR3 has 11 residues. Per the germline V gene, CDR1 is MGHDK and CDR2 is SYGVNS. Trimming shortened V by 5 bases and J by 3 bases, and 2 bases separated the two germline ends.

The J gene is TRBJ2-7, the V gene TRBV29-1, with D tentatively TRBD2 (6 bases). The CDR3 loop spans 14 amino acids. The germline V gene has CDR1 SQVTM and CDR2 ANQGSEA. V lost 5 bases, J lost 0 bases, and 14 bases lay in between. The CDR3 DNA follows: TGCAGCGTTAAGCATATCGGGAGCTCCTACGAGCAGTACTTC. This translates into CSVKHIGSSYEQYF.

This chain uses TRBV7-2 with TRBJ2-7, with D possibly being TRBD2 (6 bases). V lost 3 bases and J lost 5, with 14 bases in between. Germline loops: CDR1 SGHTA, CDR2 FQGNSA. CDR3 size: 14 residues. Here the CDR3 reads CASSFGGAGNEQYF. Here the CDR3 DNA reads TGTGCCAGCAGCTTTGGCGGGGCCGGGAACGAGCAGTACTTC.

For this clone: A junction boundary mismatches the germline segment, possibly from a read error. The rearrangement uses TRBV5-4 and TRBJ2-5; D remains ambiguous. The CDR3 is made up of 15 amino acids. CDR1 SGHNT and CDR2 YYREEE come from the germline V gene (reference sequence). The CDR3 is CASSKATEFQESQYF. The CDR3 region has the DNA TGTGCCAGCAGCAAGGCGACTGAATTTCAAGAGTCCCAGTACTTC.

The chain employs TRBV28 and TRBJ2-2; TRBD2 matches at 13 bases. The CDR3 spans 14 residues. The junction had 5 bases not matched to a gene; V was cut back by 10 bases and J by 6 bases. Germline V gene sequence: CDR1 MDHEN, CDR2 SYDVKM. The CDR3 protein is CATRLAGGAGELFF. CDR3 DNA: TGTGCCACCAGACTAGCGGGAGGCGCCGGGGAGCTGTTTTTT.

The genes are TRBV5-4 and TRBJ2-7; TRBD1 agrees at 9 bases. The J segment lost 7 bases and the V segment lost 0 bases, leaving 8 bases of the junction unmatched. The germline gives CDR1 SGHNT, CDR2 YYREEE (reference sequence). The CDR3 length is 15 residues. CDR3 loop: CASSLAADRGREQYF. DNA for the CDR3: TGTGCCAGCAGCTTGGCCGCGGACAGGGGAAGGGAGCAGTACTTC.

With regard to this clone: In the same sample, other DNA sequences code for this CDR3. This chain connects TRBV2 to TRBJ2-5; 10 bases are a match to TRBD2. V gave up 7 bases and J gave up 5 bases; unmatched junction bases: 4. Germline CDR1 reads SNHLY; CDR2 reads FYNNEI. The CDR3 length is 13 residues. CDR3 sequence: CASKREGRETQYF. CDR3 bases: TGTGCCAGCAAGCGGGAGGGCCGGGAGACCCAGTACTTC.

The V gene is TRBV11-2, the J gene TRBJ2-7; 7 positions match TRBD1. Germline V CDR1 and CDR2: SGHAT, FQNNGV. The junction had 11 bases not matched to a gene; V was cut back by 6 bases and J by 3 bases. The CDR3 extends over 15 amino acids. The DNA of the CDR3 is TGTGCCAGCAGTAACTCCGGGACAGCATACTACGAGCAGTACTTC. It translates to CASSNSGTAYYEQYF. The variable domain in full, with the rest retrieved from reference TRBV11-2 and TRBJ2-7, is EAGVAQSPRYKIIEKRQSVAFWCNPISGHATLYWYQQILGQGPKLLIQFQNNGVVDDSQLPKDRFSAERLKGVDSTLKIQPAKLEDSAVYLCASSNSGTAYYEQYFGPGTRLTVT.

The V and J genes are TRBV5-1 and TRBJ1-1, with 7 bases identical to TRBD1. Trimming took 4 bases from V and 1 from J; bases not matched to a gene: 10. Germline V lookup: CDR1 SGHRS, CDR2 YFSETQ. The CDR3 is 16 amino acids. The CDR3 DNA reads TGCGCCAGCAGCGCAGGCCGGGACAGCAGGAACACTGAAGCTTTCTTT. Its protein is CASSAGRDSRNTEAFF.

The CDR3 sequence: CASSLAIGNSYEQYF. The CDR3 DNA follows: TGTGCCAGCAGCTTGGCCATCGGCAACTCCTACGAGCAGTACTTC. V is TRBV5-5 and J is TRBJ2-7, with D unclear. This CDR3 comprises 15 residues. Trimming stripped 0 bases from V and 0 bases from J, with 10 bases between. Per the germline V gene, CDR1 is SGHKS and CDR2 is YYEKEE (reference sequence). The whole variable domain, remainder taken from reference TRBV5-5 and TRBJ2-7, is DAGVTQSPTHLIKTRGQQVTLRCSPISGHKSVSWYQQVLGQGPQFIFQYYEKEERGRGNFPDRFSARQFPNYSSELNVNALLLGDSALYLCASSLAIGNSYEQYFGPGTRLTVT.

The V gene is TRBV30, the J gene TRBJ1-6; 8 bases line up with TRBD1. Trimming removed 4 bases from V and 10 bases from J; junction bases left unmatched: 12. The CDR3 runs to 15 residues. Germline CDR1 GTSNPN, CDR2 SVGIG (reference sequence). This CDR3 is CAWTSGQGAQSPLHF. The CDR3 DNA sequence: TGTGCCTGGACATCGGGCCAGGGGGCGCAGTCACCCCTCCACTTT.

This clone showed up just once. One end of the junction fails to match germline, which may point to a read error. V and J are TRBV15 and TRBJ2-3; D may be TRBD2 (6 bases). Per germline, CDR1 LNHNV and CDR2 YYDKDF (reference sequence). The CDR3 loop spans 16 amino acids. The CDR3 DNA sequence: TGTGCCACAAGCAGTGGGCTAGCGCGTAGCACAGATACGCAGTATTTT. Translating gives CATSSGLARSTDTQYF.